The 20 T cell receptor beta chains below all came from one sample that was sequenced in a study of shared clonotypes between healthy human individuals. Naive-designated CD8 cells lacked CD45RO, were positively enriched for CCR7, and omitted terminally differentiated effector memory CD45RA+ cells. The repertoire was sequenced with immunoSEQ multiplex PCR; TCRdb's copy has only in-frame clones and lacks some. Of hundreds of thousands of clones in the sample, around 92% were seen once. Sequencing input: naive CD8+ T cells sorted from blood. These receptors were taken from a man aged 30 to 39 in good health.

This chain uses TRBV6-6 with TRBJ2-7; 9 bases align to TRBD1. The CDR3 covers 15 residues. CDR1 is MNHNY and CDR2 is SVGAGI in the germline V gene (reference sequence). With V trimmed by 5 bases and J by 4 bases, 9 bases remained unmatched. The DNA of the CDR3 is TGTGCCAGCAGTCAGAGGGGACAGGGTCTATACGAGCAGTACTTC. Amino acids: CASSQRGQGLYEQYF.

The rearrangement joins TRBV7-8 to TRBJ1-2, with D unclear. Trimming pared 1 base from V and 5 bases from J, leaving 14 bases between. The CDR3 loop spans 15 amino acids. Germline CDR1 reads SGHVS; CDR2 reads FQNEAQ. CDR3 in DNA: TGTGCCAGCAGCTTAGATCCAATGACGATGTATGGCTACACCTTC. It yields the protein CASSLDPMTMYGYTF.

V usage is TRBV9 and J usage is TRBJ2-1; 15 bases map to TRBD2. This CDR3 contains 18 residues. CDR1 SGDLS and CDR2 YYNGEE come from the germline V gene. V dropped 4 bases and J dropped 2; count of bases not matched to a gene: 7. The CDR3 bases are TGTGCCAGCAGCCCCCGGACTAGCGGGAGGGCCACCTACAATGAGCAGTTCTTC. Encoded protein: CASSPRTSGRATYNEQFF.

The chain links TRBV4-1 to TRBJ1-3, with 7 positions matching TRBD1. CDR1 MGHRA and CDR2 YSYEKL come from the germline V gene. This CDR3 is 15 amino acids long. Losses at the gene ends were 1 base for V and 3 bases for J; bases not matched to a gene: 3. The CDR3 loop reads CASSQGQGVGNTIYF. The CDR3 nucleotides read TGCGCCAGCAGCCAAGGTCAGGGGGTTGGAAACACCATATATTTT.

Comment on this clone: The identical CDR3 is also encoded by other nucleotide sequences in the sample. The V call is TRBV27, the J call TRBJ1-2; D might be TRBD1 (5 bases). Between the trimmed V and J ends, which lost 6 bases and 6 bases, there was a span of 14 bases. This CDR3 region has 13 residues. Germline CDR1 and CDR2: MNHEY and SMNVEV (reference sequence). The CDR3 is CASSDRTLDGYTF. CDR3 coding DNA: TGTGCCAGCAGCGACAGAACCCTCGATGGCTACACCTTC.

V gene TRBV28 combines with J gene TRBJ2-7; no clear D gene. The CDR3 has 16 residues. Germline V gene lookup returns CDR1 MDHEN and CDR2 SYDVKM. Trimming removed 7 bases at V and 2 bases at J, with 21 bases between. This chain's CDR3 is CASTRPFPPDTYEQYF. The CDR3 DNA reads TGTGCCAGCACCCGACCCTTCCCCCCGGATACCTACGAGCAGTACTTC.

J is TRBJ2-5 and V is TRBV25-1; tentatively, D is TRBD1 (5 bases). This CDR3 spans 14 amino acids. Trimming took off 7 bases at V and 1 base at J, with 13 bases between the two ends. CDR1 MGHDK and CDR2 SYGVNS come from the germline V gene. Written as DNA, the CDR3 is TGTGCCAGCACCTCCTACAGGTCCCAAGAGACCCAGTACTTC. It encodes CASTSYRSQETQYF.

This clone was observed a single time. This chain links TRBV28 with TRBJ1-1; tentative D call: TRBD1 (6 bases). The length of the CDR3 is 14 residues. V was shortened by 5 bases and J by 1 base, with 11 bases between the two germline ends. Germline CDR1 reads MDHEN; CDR2 reads SYDVKM. CDR3 sequence: CASSVDRPNTEAFF. The CDR3 DNA reads TGTGCCAGCAGTGTAGACAGGCCGAACACTGAAGCTTTCTTT.

To note about this clone: The same CDR3 can be traced to other DNA sequences in this sample. The V gene is TRBV27, the J gene TRBJ2-7; D call uncertain. Trimming stripped 8 bases from V and 4 bases from J, with 9 bases between. The CDR3 totals 11 residues. Germline V CDR1 and CDR2: MNHEY, SMNVEV (reference sequence). CDR3 DNA sequence: TGTGCCAGCTCTACTGGTTACGAGCAGTACTTC. Protein product: CASSTGYEQYF.

This clone appeared a few times. In the same sample, other DNA sequences code for this CDR3. This chain uses TRBV20-1 with TRBJ2-1; D not resolved. V lost 7 bases, J lost 6 bases, and 4 bases lay in between. The CDR3 sequence is 9 residues long. Germline CDR1 is DFQATT and CDR2 is SNEGSKA (reference sequence). The chain's CDR3 is CSVSNEQFF. Here the CDR3 DNA reads TGCAGTGTGTCCAATGAGCAGTTCTTC.

This clone has a single count. V and J are TRBV7-9 and TRBJ1-5; a possible D gene is TRBD1 (5 bases). Trimming cost V 1 base and J 3 bases, with 7 bases left between them. Looked up from germline, CDR1 is SEHNR and CDR2 is FQNEAQ (reference sequence). The CDR3 covers 14 residues. DNA for the CDR3: TGTGCCAGCAGCTTAGGACAGCTCAATCAGCCCCAGCATTTT. Encoded protein: CASSLGQLNQPQHF.

The V and J genes are TRBV7-2 and TRBJ2-1; 10 positions match TRBD2. After removal of 2 bases from V and 8 bases from J, the junction contained 6 bases not matched to a gene. The CDR3 is made up of 15 amino acids. Germline-derived CDR1 and CDR2 are SGHTA and FQGNSA. This chain's CDR3 is CASSLMSSGSHEQFF. The CDR3 DNA sequence: TGTGCCAGCAGCTTAATGTCTAGCGGGAGTCATGAGCAGTTCTTC.

This clone has just one count. This rearrangement joins TRBV6-6 to TRBJ1-5, with D possibly matching TRBD1 (5 bases). Germline CDR1 is MNHNY and CDR2 is SVGAGI (reference sequence). The CDR3 has 11 residues. Between the trimmed V and J ends, which lost 8 bases and 9 bases, there was a span of 11 bases. Here the CDR3 DNA reads TGTGCCAGCGGGGACTTCGGGCCCCAGCATTTT. The encoded protein is CASGDFGPQHF.

This chain joins TRBV6-1 and TRBJ1-1; D is perhaps TRBD1 (6 bases). The germline V gene has CDR1 MNHNS and CDR2 SASEGT. V lost 3 bases and J 4 bases, leaving 15 bases between the germline ends. This CDR3 is built from 15 residues. CDR3 sequence (DNA): TGTGCCAGCAGTGAGGGCCGAGCAGGGGCCACTGAAGCTTTCTTT. Protein: CASSEGRAGATEAFF.

V is TRBV28 and J is TRBJ2-6; D not certain. The V end was cut by 5 bases, the J end by 2 bases, with 16 bases between. The CDR3 spans 17 residues. The germline gives CDR1 MDHEN, CDR2 SYDVKM. CDR3 bases: TGTGCCAGCAGTACCTCAAGTTCTGTAACTGGGGCCAACGTCCTGACTTTC. This translates into CASSTSSSVTGANVLTF.

This rearrangement joins TRBV11-3 to TRBJ2-7, with 7 positions matching TRBD2. The CDR3 extends over 15 amino acids. J was trimmed by 3 bases and V by 1 base; bases with no gene match: 6. Germline CDR1 SGHNT, CDR2 YENEEA. The CDR3 sequence: CASSLGSSGNYEQYF. The CDR3 nucleotides are TGTGCCAGCAGCTTAGGCTCTAGCGGCAACTACGAGCAGTACTTC.

Comments on this clone: This may stem from a read error, because a much larger clone lies one nucleotide away. This CDR3 is also generated by other DNA sequences in the sample. The rearrangement uses TRBV6-1 and TRBJ2-7; D is tentatively TRBD1 or TRBD2 (6 bases each). The germline V and J ends were trimmed by 3 bases and 2 bases, with 11 bases remaining between them. This CDR3 is 14 amino acids long. Germline V CDR1 and CDR2: MNHNS, SASEGT. DNA for the CDR3: TGTGCCAGCAGTGACAGGGGAGGACCCTACGAGCAGTACTTC. It yields the protein CASSDRGGPYEQYF.

The chain has TRBV6-6 and TRBJ1-5, with 8 bases aligning to TRBD1. The CDR3 totals 15 residues. The J segment lost 5 bases and the V segment lost 5 bases, leaving 8 bases of the junction unmatched. CDR1 and CDR2 from the germline V gene are MNHNY and SVGAGI (reference sequence). This CDR3 is CASSRTGWGDQPQHF. The DNA for the CDR3 is TGTGCCAGCAGTCGGACAGGGTGGGGCGATCAGCCCCAGCATTTT.

The chain links TRBV10-2 to TRBJ2-1; 9 nucleotides match TRBD1. This CDR3 is built from 14 residues. The germline gives CDR1 WSHSY, CDR2 SAAADI. V lost 6 bases to trimming and J lost 4 bases; unmatched junction nucleotides: 4. CDR3: CASRRGQGYNEQFF. Written as DNA, the CDR3 is TGCGCCAGCAGAAGGGGACAGGGTTACAATGAGCAGTTCTTC.

The chain joins TRBV7-6 to TRBJ2-1, with 11 bases aligning to TRBD2. The germline V gene encodes CDR1 SGHVS and CDR2 FNYEAQ. This CDR3 has 18 amino acids. V trimming: 2 bases; J trimming: 0 bases; junction bases outside the gene matches: 6. In nucleotides, the CDR3 is TGTGCCAGCAGCTTATCCACTAGCGGGGGTATCTCCTACAATGAGCAGTTCTTC. This gives the protein CASSLSTSGGISYNEQFF.